This T cell receptor (beta chain) was recorded in a study of OX40 agonist ivuxolimab in advanced cancers. Study-level background: Patients were dosed intravenously with ivuxolimab at 0.01 to 10 mg/kg every 2 weeks. Three patients got partial responses; one had hepatocellular carcinoma and two had cutaneous melanoma. Allowance was made for prior anti-PD-1, anti-PD-L1 or anti-CTLA-4 therapy, and around 41% had some. Study results and limitations: The average count of expanded clones was higher among CD8+ T cells than among CD4+.

On this clone: Its antigen remains unidentified.

The repertoire was sequenced with immunoSEQ multiplex PCR; TCRdb's copy has only in-frame clones and lacks some. The sample lists more than 80,000 clones; 91% were seen once. The CDR3 runs to 12 residues. Looked up from germline, CDR1 is LNHDA and CDR2 is SQIVND (reference sequence). V dropped 2 bases and J dropped 4 bases, with 3 bases sitting between them. This clonotype originated in an adult with an advanced solid tumor such as melanoma, head and neck, liver or kidney cancer. The specimen comprised CD4+ or CD8+ T cells sorted from blood, sampled in a trial of the OX40 agonist ivuxolimab. V gene TRBV19 combines with J gene TRBJ1-5; D unresolved. The CDR3: CASSIPNQPQHF. The DNA of the CDR3 is TGTGCCAGTAGTATACCGAATCAGCCCCAGCATTTT.